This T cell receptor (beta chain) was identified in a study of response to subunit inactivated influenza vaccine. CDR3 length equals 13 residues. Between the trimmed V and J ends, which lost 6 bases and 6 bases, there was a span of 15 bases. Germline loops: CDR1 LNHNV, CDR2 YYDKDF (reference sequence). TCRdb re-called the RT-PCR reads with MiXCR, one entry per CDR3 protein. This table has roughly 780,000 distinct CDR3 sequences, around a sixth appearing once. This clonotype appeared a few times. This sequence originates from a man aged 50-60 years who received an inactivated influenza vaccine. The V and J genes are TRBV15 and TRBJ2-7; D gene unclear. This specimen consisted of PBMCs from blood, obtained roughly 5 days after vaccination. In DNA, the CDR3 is TGTGCCACCAGTCCCAGTTTTGGCGGCGAGCAGTACTTC. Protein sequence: CATSPSFGGEQYF.